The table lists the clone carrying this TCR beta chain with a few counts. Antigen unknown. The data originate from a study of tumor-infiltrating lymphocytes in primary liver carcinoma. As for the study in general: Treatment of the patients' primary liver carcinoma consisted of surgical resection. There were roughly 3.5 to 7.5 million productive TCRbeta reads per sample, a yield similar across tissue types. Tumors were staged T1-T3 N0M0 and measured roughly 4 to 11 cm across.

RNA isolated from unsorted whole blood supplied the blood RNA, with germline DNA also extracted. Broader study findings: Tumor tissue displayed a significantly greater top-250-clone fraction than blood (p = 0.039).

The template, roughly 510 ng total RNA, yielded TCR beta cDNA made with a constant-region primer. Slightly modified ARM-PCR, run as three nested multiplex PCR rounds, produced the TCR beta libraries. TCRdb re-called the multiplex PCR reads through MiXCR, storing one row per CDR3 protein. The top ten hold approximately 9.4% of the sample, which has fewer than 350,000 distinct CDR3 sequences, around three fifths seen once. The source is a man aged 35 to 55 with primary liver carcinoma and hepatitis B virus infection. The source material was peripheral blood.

CDR3 nucleotide sequence: TGTGCTAGTAGCGCACAGGGTACGGAGACCCAGTACTTC. The encoded protein is CASSAQGTETQYF. The V call is TRBV7-2, the J call TRBJ2-5, with D perhaps TRBD1 (6 bases). Per germline, CDR1 SGHTA and CDR2 FQGNSA. This CDR3 region has 13 residues.